Sequencing of this T cell receptor beta chain was carried out in a study of glioma-infiltrating T cells after dendritic cell vaccination. On the study more broadly: Samples are from glioblastoma patients in Phase I and II dendritic cell vaccine trials. Autologous tumor lysate-pulsed dendritic cell vaccination was given between about 2002 and 2013. Study observations and caveats: Higher TCR clonality did not directly relate to longer survival.

The PCR used 60 V beta and 13 J beta primers. Sequenced by immunoSEQ multiplex PCR; TCRdb stores in-frame clones only, minus some. Of fewer than 110,000 clones listed, about four fifths are singletons. Comment on this clone: Its antigen is still unknown.

The sequences come from blood, collected before dendritic cell vaccination. The TCR comes from a human donor with glioblastoma.

Here the CDR3 reads CASSYSTLGEAGYTF. CDR3 bases: TGTGCCAGCAGTTACTCAACTTTAGGGGAGGCGGGCTACACCTTC. V usage is TRBV6-5 and J usage is TRBJ1-2, with D possibly TRBD1 on 5 matching bases. Germline V gene sequence: CDR1 MNHEY, CDR2 SVGAGI. The CDR3 runs to 15 residues. V shed 0 bases and J shed 8 bases, with 16 bases lying between them.